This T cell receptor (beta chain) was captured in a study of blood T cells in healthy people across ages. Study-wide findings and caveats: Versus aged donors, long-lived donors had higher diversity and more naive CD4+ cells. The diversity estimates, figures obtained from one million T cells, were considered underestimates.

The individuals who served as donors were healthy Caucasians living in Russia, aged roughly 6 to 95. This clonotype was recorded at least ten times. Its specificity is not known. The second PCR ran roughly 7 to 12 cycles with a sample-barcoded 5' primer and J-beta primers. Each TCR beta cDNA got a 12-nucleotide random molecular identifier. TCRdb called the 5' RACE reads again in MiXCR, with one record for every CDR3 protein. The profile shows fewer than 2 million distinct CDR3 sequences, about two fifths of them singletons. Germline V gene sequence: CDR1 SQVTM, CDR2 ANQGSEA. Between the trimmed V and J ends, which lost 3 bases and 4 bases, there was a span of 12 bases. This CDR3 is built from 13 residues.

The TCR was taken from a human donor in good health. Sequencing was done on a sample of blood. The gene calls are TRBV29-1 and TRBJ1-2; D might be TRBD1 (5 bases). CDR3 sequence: CSVDLGVGYGYTF. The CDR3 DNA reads TGCAGCGTTGATCTGGGGGTTGGCTATGGCTACACCTTC.